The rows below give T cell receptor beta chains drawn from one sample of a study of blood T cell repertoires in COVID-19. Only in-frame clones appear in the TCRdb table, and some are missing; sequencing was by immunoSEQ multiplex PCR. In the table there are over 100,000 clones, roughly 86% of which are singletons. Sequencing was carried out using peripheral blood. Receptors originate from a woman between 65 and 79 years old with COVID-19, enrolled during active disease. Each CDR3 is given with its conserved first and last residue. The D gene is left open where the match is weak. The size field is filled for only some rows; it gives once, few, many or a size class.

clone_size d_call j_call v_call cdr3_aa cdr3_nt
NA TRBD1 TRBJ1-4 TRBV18 CASSPIQGGEKLFF TGTGCCAGCTCACCGATTCAGGGGGGCGAAAAACTGTTTTTT
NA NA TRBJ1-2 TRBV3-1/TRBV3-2 CASSQAQYGYTF TGTGCCAGCAGCCAAGCCCAGTATGGCTACACCTTC
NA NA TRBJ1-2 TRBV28 CASTSQGYGYTF TGTGCCAGCACCTCGCAGGGATATGGCTACACCTTC
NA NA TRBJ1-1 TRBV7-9 CASSLGLTFGVSAEAFF TGTGCCAGCAGCTTGGGGCTAACATTTGGGGTTTCGGCTGAAGCTTTCTTT
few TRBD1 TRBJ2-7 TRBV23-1 CASSQCERGRRGDYEQYF TGCGCCAGCAGTCAATGTGAGAGGGGGCGTCGGGGAGACTACGAGCAGTACTTC
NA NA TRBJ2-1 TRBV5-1 CASSLGPEDYNEQFF TGCGCCAGCAGCTTGGGCCCCGAGGACTACAATGAGCAGTTCTTC
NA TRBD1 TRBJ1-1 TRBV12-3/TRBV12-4 CASSPLQGSEAFF TGTGCCAGCAGTCCACTACAGGGGAGTGAAGCTTTCTTT
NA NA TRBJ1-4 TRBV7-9 CASSSGTNEKLFF TGTGCCAGCAGCTCGGGGACTAATGAAAAACTGTTTTTT
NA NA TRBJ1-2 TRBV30 CAWSPMGDGYTF TGTGCCTGGAGTCCCATGGGAGACGGCTACACCTTC
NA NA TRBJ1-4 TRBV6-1 CASSERQAMNEKLFF TGTGCCAGCAGTGAAAGACAGGCGATGAATGAAAAACTGTTTTTT
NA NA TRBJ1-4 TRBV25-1 CASSPRTSGWEKLFF TGTGCCAGCAGTCCACGGACATCCGGGTGGGAAAAACTGTTTTTT
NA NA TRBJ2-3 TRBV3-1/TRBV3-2 CASSQTVGPGDTQYF TGTGCCAGCAGCCAGACCGTAGGCCCGGGTGATACGCAGTATTTT
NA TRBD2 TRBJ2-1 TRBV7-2 CASSLAWRLAGAGEQFF TGTGCCAGCAGCTTAGCCTGGAGACTAGCGGGGGCAGGTGAGCAGTTCTTC
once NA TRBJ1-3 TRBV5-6 CASSFGLSGNTIYF TGTGCCAGCAGCTTTGGACTGTCTGGAAACACCATATATTTT
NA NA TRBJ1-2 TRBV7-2 CASSLGASNYGYTF TGTGCCAGCAGTCTGGGGGCTTCCAACTATGGCTACACCTTC
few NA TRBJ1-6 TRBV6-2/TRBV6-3 CASSYSRGGRFPSYNSPLHF TGTGCCAGCAGTTACTCGAGAGGAGGACGCTTTCCTTCCTATAATTCACCCCTCCACTTT
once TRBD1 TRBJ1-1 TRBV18 CASSKGQGGTEAFF TGTGCCAGCTCCAAGGGACAGGGCGGGACTGAAGCTTTCTTT
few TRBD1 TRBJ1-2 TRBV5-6 CASSFDRAAGYTF TGTGCCAGCAGCTTTGACAGGGCTGCTGGCTACACCTTC
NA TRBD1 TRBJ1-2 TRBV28 CASSLDRYNGYTF TGTGCCAGCAGTTTGGACAGGTATAATGGCTACACCTTC
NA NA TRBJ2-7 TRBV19 CATMSGFGQYF TGTGCCACAATGTCAGGCTTTGGGCAGTACTTC
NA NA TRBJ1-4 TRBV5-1 CASSLTSGDTNEKLFF TGCGCCAGCAGCTTGACATCAGGGGATACTAATGAAAAACTGTTTTTT
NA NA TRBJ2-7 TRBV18 CASSPEDSSYEQYF TGTGCCAGCTCACCTGAGGACAGCTCCTACGAGCAGTACTTC
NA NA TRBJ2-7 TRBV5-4 CASSSMRTQKAYEQYF TGTGCCAGCAGCTCCATGCGGACTCAAAAGGCCTACGAGCAGTACTTC
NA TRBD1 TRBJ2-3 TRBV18 CASSGTASTDTQYF TGTGCCAGCTCAGGGACAGCTAGCACAGATACGCAGTATTTT
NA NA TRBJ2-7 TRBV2 CASRAEYEQYF TGTGCCAGCAGGGCTGAATACGAGCAGTACTTC
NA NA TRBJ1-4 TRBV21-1 CASSPRGVQRDEKLFF TGTGCCAGCAGCCCCCGGGGAGTACAAAGGGATGAAAAACTGTTTTTT
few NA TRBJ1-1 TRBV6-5 CAPRRGFPEAFF TGTGCCCCCCGGAGAGGGTTCCCTGAAGCTTTCTTT
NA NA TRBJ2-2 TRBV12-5 CASGLATGNTGELFF TGTGCTAGTGGTTTGGCGACAGGGAACACCGGGGAGCTGTTTTTT
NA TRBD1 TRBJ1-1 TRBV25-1 CASRPDRADTEAFF TGTGCCAGCAGACCCGACAGGGCGGACACTGAAGCTTTCTTT
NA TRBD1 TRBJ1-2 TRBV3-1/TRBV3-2 CASSLNQGGHGYTF TGTGCCAGCAGCTTAAATCAGGGGGGACATGGCTACACCTTC
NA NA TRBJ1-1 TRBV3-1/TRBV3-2 CASSQGGWGRGSTEAFF TGTGCCAGCAGCCAAGGAGGGTGGGGCAGGGGTAGCACTGAAGCTTTCTTT
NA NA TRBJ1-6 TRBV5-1 CASSSGIISYNSPLHF TGCGCCAGCAGCTCCGGGATTATCTCCTATAATTCACCCCTCCACTTT
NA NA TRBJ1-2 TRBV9 CASSVEPSRGYGYTF TGTGCCAGCAGCGTAGAACCGTCGCGGGGATATGGCTACACCTTC
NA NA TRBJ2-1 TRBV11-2 CASSFGAAGEFF TGTGCCAGCAGCTTTGGTGCGGCAGGGGAGTTCTTC
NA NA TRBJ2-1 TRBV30 CAWEQNPYSYNEQFF TGTGCCTGGGAACAAAATCCTTACTCCTACAATGAGCAGTTCTTC
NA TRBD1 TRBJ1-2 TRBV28 CASRQTGVPLYGYTF TGTGCCAGCAGGCAAACAGGGGTCCCTCTTTATGGCTACACCTTC
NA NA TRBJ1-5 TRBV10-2 CASTGQLNQPQHF TGCGCCAGCACCGGACAGCTCAATCAGCCCCAGCATTTT
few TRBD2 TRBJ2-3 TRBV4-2 CASSPGAGGDTQYF TGTGCCAGCAGTCCAGGGGCGGGGGGCGATACGCAGTATTTT
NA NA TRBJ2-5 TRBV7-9 CASSLSGNLEETQYF TGTGCCAGCAGCTTATCAGGGAATCTGGAAGAGACCCAGTACTTC
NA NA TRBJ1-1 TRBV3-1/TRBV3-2 CASSQVWANTEAFF TGTGCCAGCAGCCAAGTTTGGGCAAACACTGAAGCTTTCTTT
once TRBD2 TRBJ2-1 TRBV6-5 CASNPSGGSYNEQFF TGTGCCAGCAACCCCTCGGGGGGCTCCTACAATGAGCAGTTCTTC
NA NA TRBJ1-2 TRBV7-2 CASSPRTLSSYGYTF TGTGCCAGCAGCCCCCGGACTTTAAGCAGCTATGGCTACACCTTC
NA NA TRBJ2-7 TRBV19 CASSIAAVDPGYEQYF TGTGCCAGTAGTATAGCAGCGGTGGACCCGGGCTACGAGCAGTACTTC
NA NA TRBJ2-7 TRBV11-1 CASRRGYGHEQYF TGTGCCAGCAGGCGGGGTTATGGCCACGAGCAGTACTTC
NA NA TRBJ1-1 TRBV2 CASSSYVRMNTEAFF TGTGCCAGCAGTTCCTATGTGCGGATGAACACTGAAGCTTTCTTT
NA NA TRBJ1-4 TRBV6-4 CASKDSFNEKLFF TGTGCCAGCAAAGACAGCTTTAATGAAAAACTGTTTTTT